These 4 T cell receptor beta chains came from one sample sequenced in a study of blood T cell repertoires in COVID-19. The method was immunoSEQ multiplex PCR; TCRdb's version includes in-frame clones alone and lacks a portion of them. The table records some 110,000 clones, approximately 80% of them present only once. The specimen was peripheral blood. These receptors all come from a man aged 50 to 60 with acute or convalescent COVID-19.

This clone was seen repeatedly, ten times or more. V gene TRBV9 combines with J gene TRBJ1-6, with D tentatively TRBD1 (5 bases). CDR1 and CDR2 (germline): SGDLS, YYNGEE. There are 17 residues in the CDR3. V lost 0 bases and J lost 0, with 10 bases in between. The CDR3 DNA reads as TGTGCCAGCAGCGTAGAAGACAGTATCTCCTATAATTCACCCCTCCACTTT. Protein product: CASSVEDSISYNSPLHF. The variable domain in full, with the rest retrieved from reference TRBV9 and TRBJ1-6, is DSGVTQTPKHLITATGQRVTLRCSPRSGDLSVYWYQQSLDQGLQFLIQYYNGEERAKGNILERFSAQQFPDLHSELNLSSLELGDSALYFCASSVEDSISYNSPLHFGNGTRLTVT.

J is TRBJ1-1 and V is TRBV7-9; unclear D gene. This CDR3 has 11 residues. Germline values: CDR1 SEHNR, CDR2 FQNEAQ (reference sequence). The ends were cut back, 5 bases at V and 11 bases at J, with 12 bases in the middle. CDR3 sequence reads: CASSPPPEAFF. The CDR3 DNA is TGTGCCAGCAGCCCGCCTCCGGAGGCTTTCTTT.

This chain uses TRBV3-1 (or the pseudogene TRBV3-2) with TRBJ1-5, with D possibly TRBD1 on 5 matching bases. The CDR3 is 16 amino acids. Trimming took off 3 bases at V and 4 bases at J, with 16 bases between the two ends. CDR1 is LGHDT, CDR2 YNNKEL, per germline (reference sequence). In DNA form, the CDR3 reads TGTGCCAGCAGCCATCAATCTGACAGCTTTAATCAGCCCCAGCATTTT. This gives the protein CASSHQSDSFNQPQHF.

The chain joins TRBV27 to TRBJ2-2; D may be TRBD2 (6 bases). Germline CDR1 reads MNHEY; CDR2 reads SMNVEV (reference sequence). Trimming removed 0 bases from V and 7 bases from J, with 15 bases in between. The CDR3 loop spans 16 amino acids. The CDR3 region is CASSLSGSGVGGELFF. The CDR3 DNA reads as TGTGCCAGCAGTTTATCGGGGTCGGGGGTTGGCGGGGAGCTGTTTTTT.